This TCR beta chain was documented in a study of graft-versus-host responses after intestinal transplantation. Study-level background: Anti-thymocyte globulin induction was given to all recipients, followed by tacrolimus and steroids for around three years.

TCRdb's table, derived via immunoSEQ multiplex PCR, lists solely in-frame clones and lacks some. Among approximately 92,000 clones, over 80% were seen once, and the ten largest hold roughly 6%. Comment on this clone: Its antigen is as yet unknown.

Study results and caveats: Early post-transplant HvG declines tracked with peak circulating GvH clone levels. GvH clones detected in recipient marrow included some appearing first in ileum or blood. High graft-versus-host to host-versus-graft T cell clonal ratios marked allografts of patients with graft-donor macrochimerism.

Losses at the gene ends were 0 bases for V and 2 bases for J; bases not matched to a gene: 9. Germline-derived CDR1 and CDR2 are SGHAT and FQNNGV. The CDR3 sequence is 17 residues long. The input for sequencing was unstimulated CD8+ T cells sorted from spleen or lymph node cells, taken before intestinal transplant. This receptor was taken from a human donor who received an intestinal transplant. This chain connects TRBV11-2 to TRBJ2-7, with TRBD1 identical over 8 bases. The CDR3 nucleotides read TGTGCCAGCAGCTTAGATGTACTGGACAGGGACGCCTACGAGCAGTACTTC. Translation gives CASSLDVLDRDAYEQYF.